The next 18 T cell receptor beta chains were all read from a single sample in a study of T cells in Graves' hyperthyroidism and ophthalmopathy. TCR beta CDR3 regions were amplified from RNA transcripts. RT-PCR in the first round (using the HTBI primer set) targeted the TCR CDR3. Via MiXCR, TCRdb re-called the multiplex PCR reads, giving one row per CDR3 protein. Altogether hundreds of thousands of distinct CDR3 sequences are present, approximately 14% being singletons, with the ten largest covering about 12%. Sequenced: blood. The receptors were gathered from a man between 18 and 35 years old with Graves' ophthalmopathy.

The chain couples TRBV5-1 to TRBJ2-2; D is undetermined. Deletions cut 3 bases from V and 0 bases from J, with 6 bases between. Germline CDR1 reads SGHRS; CDR2 reads YFSETQ. The CDR3 length is 14 residues. CDR3 residues: CASSWTPNTGELFF. For the CDR3, the DNA is TGCGCCAGCAGCTGGACCCCGAACACCGGGGAGCTGTTTTTT.

Written as DNA, the CDR3 is TGTGCCAGTAGCAACCCCTCAGGGGGCGACACCGGGGAGCTGTTTTTT. Translated: CASSNPSGGDTGELFF. The chain recombines TRBV19 with TRBJ2-2; 8 nucleotides align to TRBD1. V lost 6 bases and J lost 3; bases outside the gene matches: 9. Germline V gene sequence: CDR1 LNHDA, CDR2 SQIVND (reference sequence). CDR3 length: 16 residues.

Comments on this clonotype: At one of its ends the junction is not consistent with the germline gene, which may arise from a read error. The chain joins TRBV30 to TRBJ1-5; 8 nucleotides line up with TRBD1. This CDR3 is 15 amino acids long. The germline V gene encodes CDR1 GTSNPN and CDR2 SVGIG (reference sequence). CDR3 DNA: TGTGCCCGGAGTGCTGGGGGACAGGTTTGGCAGCCCCAGCATTTT. It specifies CARSAGGQVWQPQHF.

This clonotype was counted at least ten times. The chain has TRBV7-9 and TRBJ1-2; a possible D gene is TRBD1 (6 bases). The CDR3 runs 14 residues. Looked up from germline, CDR1 is SEHNR and CDR2 is FQNEAQ (reference sequence). V lost 5 bases and J lost 1, with 11 bases in between. CDR3 region: CASSPLDSNYGYTF. In nucleotides, the CDR3 is TGTGCCAGCAGCCCCCTGGACAGTAACTATGGCTACACCTTC.

This clonotype was recorded many times. This chain connects TRBV12-3 or TRBV12-4 to TRBJ1-4, with D tentatively TRBD1 (5 bases). The CDR3 is 14 residues long. V lost 6 bases, J lost 0 bases, and 8 bases lay in between. The CDR3 here is CASSTTATNEKLFF. The CDR3 region has the DNA TGTGCCAGCAGCACGACAGCAACTAATGAAAAACTGTTTTTT.

This clonotype was observed at least ten times. The chain carries TRBV2 and TRBJ1-1; D not resolved. CDR1 and CDR2 from the germline V gene are SNHLY and FYNNEI. CDR3 size: 15 residues. The V and J ends lost 8 bases and 2 bases respectively, with 18 bases between them. CDR3 bases: TGTGCCAGCCTTCTCCTCACGGGGATAAACACTGAAGCTTTCTTT. Translation: CASLLLTGINTEAFF.

The chain employs TRBV7-2 and TRBJ1-1; 9 nucleotides line up with TRBD1. This CDR3 has 14 residues. Germline CDR1 is SGHTA and CDR2 is FQGNSA. Germline trimming cut 7 bases from V and 6 bases from J; bases unmatched to any gene: 9. The CDR3 sequence is CASNRGQGSAEAFF. Written as DNA, the CDR3 is TGTGCCAGCAACCGAGGACAGGGGAGCGCTGAAGCTTTCTTT.

This clonotype was seen ten or more times. The genes are TRBV5-1 and TRBJ2-2; D not certain. The CDR3 spans 16 residues. Deletions cut 1 base from V and 1 base from J, with 11 bases between. Germline CDR1 and CDR2: SGHRS and YFSETQ. CDR3 loop: CASSLSASWNTGELFF. For the CDR3, the DNA is TGCGCCAGCAGCTTGTCGGCTAGTTGGAACACCGGGGAGCTGTTTTTT.

This clonotype was picked up many times. The V and J genes are TRBV5-1 and TRBJ2-1; 7 bases are shared with TRBD2. Germline-derived CDR1 and CDR2 are SGHRS and YFSETQ. This CDR3 comprises 15 residues. The V and J ends lost 0 bases and 6 bases, in that order; junction bases with no gene match: 6. CDR3 sequence reads: CASSLATSASNEQFF. CDR3 DNA: TGCGCCAGCAGCTTGGCAACTAGCGCTTCCAATGAGCAGTTCTTC.

A few counts support this clonotype. A much larger clone lies one base from this, so it may be a read error. This chain uses TRBV5-1 with TRBJ2-3; D is possibly TRBD1 (6 bases). V lost 0 bases and J lost 6, with 20 bases in between. The germline gives CDR1 SGHRS, CDR2 YFSETQ. There are 17 residues in the CDR3. The CDR3 nucleotides are TGCGCCAGCAGCTTGGTGGGGGCAAATCTCCCATCCGATACGCAGTATTTT. As protein: CASSLVGANLPSDTQYF.

This clonotype has ten or more counts. This chain joins TRBV20-1 and TRBJ2-1; 11 positions match TRBD2. Per germline, CDR1 DFQATT and CDR2 SNEGSKA (reference sequence). This CDR3 spans 17 amino acids. After removal of 4 bases from V and 0 bases from J, the junction contained 8 bases not matched to a gene. The DNA of the CDR3 is TGCAGTGCTAAGGGACTAGCGGCCGGCTCCTCCTACAATGAGCAGTTCTTC. Translated: CSAKGLAAGSSYNEQFF.

With respect to this clonotype: One base away lies a much larger clone, so this may be a sequencing read error. The chain has TRBV12-3 or TRBV12-4 and TRBJ2-7; the D gene could be TRBD1 or TRBD2 (5 bases each). The CDR3 is made up of 15 amino acids. CDR3 sequence: CASSSVGRNSYGQYF. CDR3 DNA: TGTGCCAGCAGCAGCGTGGGACGAAATTCCTACGGGCAGTACTTC.

This clonotype came up many times. The chain combines TRBV6-1 with TRBJ1-4; 7 bases agree with TRBD1. Germline assignment: CDR1 MNHNS and CDR2 SASEGT. After removal of 6 bases from V and 2 bases from J, the junction contained 15 bases not matched to a gene. The CDR3 is made up of 18 amino acids. In DNA, the CDR3 is TGTGCCAGCAGCAACGGCGCCTCAGCGACAGGGACTAATGAAAAACTGTTTTTT. This codes for CASSNGASATGTNEKLFF.

The CDR3 loop is CASSPTGAIYNEQFF. The CDR3 bases are TGTGCCAGCAGCCCGACGGGGGCCATCTACAATGAGCAGTTCTTC. The chain uses TRBV9 and TRBJ2-1, with D perhaps being TRBD1 or TRBD2 (6 bases each). Trimming took off 4 bases at V and 3 bases at J, with 14 bases between the two ends. Germline assignment: CDR1 SGDLS and CDR2 YYNGEE. The CDR3 loop spans 15 amino acids.

This clonotype was found many times. The rearrangement links TRBV12-5 to TRBJ2-5, with 7 bases aligning to TRBD2. V trimming: 7 bases; J trimming: 1 base; junction bases outside the gene matches: 6. Germline values: CDR1 LGHNT, CDR2 FRNRAP. CDR3 size: 14 residues. The chain's CDR3 is CASAPGTTQETQYF. The DNA of the CDR3 is TGTGCTAGTGCTCCCGGGACTACCCAAGAGACCCAGTACTTC.

This clonotype was detected ten times or more. This chain uses TRBV27 with TRBJ2-7; TRBD1 aligns across 9 bases. This CDR3 contains 17 residues. V dropped 5 bases and J dropped 2; count of bases not matched to a gene: 13. Germline V gene sequence: CDR1 MNHEY, CDR2 SMNVEV (reference sequence). CDR3 coding DNA: TGTGCCAGCAGTATCTCCGGGACAGGGAGAGGGACCTACGAGCAGTACTTC. Residues: CASSISGTGRGTYEQYF.

The rearrangement links TRBV7-3 to TRBJ2-1; 7 bases map to TRBD2. The CDR3 sequence is 16 residues long. Germline V gives CDR1 SGHTA, CDR2 FQGTGA. V shed 6 bases, J shed 3 bases, and the junction held 11 bases outside the gene matches. The CDR3 sequence: CASSSTPGLHYNEQFF. DNA of the CDR3: TGTGCCAGCAGTTCAACTCCGGGACTACACTACAATGAGCAGTTCTTC. Full variable domain (missing parts from reference TRBV7-3 and TRBJ2-1): GAGVSQTPSNKVTEKGKYVELRCDPISGHTALYWYRQSLGQGPEFLIYFQGTGAADDSGLPNDRFFAVRPEGSVSTLKIQRTERGDSAVYLCASSSTPGLHYNEQFFGPGTRLTVL.

This clonotype has only a few counts. The chain combines TRBV11-3 with TRBJ1-6; maybe TRBD1 (6 bases). V lost 1 base and J 3 bases, leaving 10 bases between the germline ends. CDR1 and CDR2 from the germline V gene are SGHNT and YENEEA. CDR3 size: 16 residues. CDR3 amino acids: CASSLVRGIYNSPLHF. The CDR3 bases are TGTGCCAGCAGCTTAGTCAGGGGAATCTATAATTCACCCCTCCACTTT.